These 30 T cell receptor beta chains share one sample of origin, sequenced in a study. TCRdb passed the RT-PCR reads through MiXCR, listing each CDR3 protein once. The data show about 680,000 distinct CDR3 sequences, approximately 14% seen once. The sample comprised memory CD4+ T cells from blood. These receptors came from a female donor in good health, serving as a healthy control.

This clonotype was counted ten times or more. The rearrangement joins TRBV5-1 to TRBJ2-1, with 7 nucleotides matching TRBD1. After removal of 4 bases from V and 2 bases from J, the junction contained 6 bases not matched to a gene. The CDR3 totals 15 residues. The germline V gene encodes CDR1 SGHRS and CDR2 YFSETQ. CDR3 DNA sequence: TGCGCCAGCAGCCCTGGACAGGTTACCTACAATGAGCAGTTCTTC. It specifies CASSPGQVTYNEQFF.

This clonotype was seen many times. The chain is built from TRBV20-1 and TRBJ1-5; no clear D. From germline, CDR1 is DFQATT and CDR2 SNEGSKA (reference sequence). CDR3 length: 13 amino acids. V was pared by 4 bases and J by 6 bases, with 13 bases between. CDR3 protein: CSATGRITQPQHF. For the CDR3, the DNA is TGCAGTGCTACGGGGAGGATCACTCAGCCCCAGCATTTT.

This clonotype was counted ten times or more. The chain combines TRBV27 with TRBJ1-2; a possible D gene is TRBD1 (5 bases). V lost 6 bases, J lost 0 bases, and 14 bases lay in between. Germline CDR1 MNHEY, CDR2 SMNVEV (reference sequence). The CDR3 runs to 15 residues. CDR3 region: CASSPQGVANYGYTF. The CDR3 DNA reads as TGTGCCAGCAGCCCCCAGGGAGTCGCTAACTATGGCTACACCTTC.

CDR3 region: CASSLNYGEDTEAFF. The CDR3 nucleotides are TGCGCCAGCAGCTTGAATTACGGGGAGGACACTGAAGCTTTCTTT. The chain is built from TRBV5-1 and TRBJ1-1; no definite D call. Germline V CDR1 and CDR2: SGHRS, YFSETQ. V lost 1 base, J lost 3 bases, and 13 bases lay in between. The CDR3 length is 15 residues.

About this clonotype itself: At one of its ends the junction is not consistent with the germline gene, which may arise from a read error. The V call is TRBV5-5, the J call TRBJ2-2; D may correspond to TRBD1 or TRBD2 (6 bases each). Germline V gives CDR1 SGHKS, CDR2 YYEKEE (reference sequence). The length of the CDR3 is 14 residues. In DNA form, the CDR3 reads TGTGCCAGCAGCACCTATACAGGGACCGGGGAGGTGTTTTTT. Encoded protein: CASSTYTGTGEVFF.

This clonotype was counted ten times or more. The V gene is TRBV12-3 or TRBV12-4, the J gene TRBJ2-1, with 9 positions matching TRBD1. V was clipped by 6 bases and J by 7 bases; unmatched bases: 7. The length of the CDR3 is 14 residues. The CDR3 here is CASRRQGDGNEQFF. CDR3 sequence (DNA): TGTGCCAGCAGGAGACAGGGGGACGGGAATGAGCAGTTCTTC.

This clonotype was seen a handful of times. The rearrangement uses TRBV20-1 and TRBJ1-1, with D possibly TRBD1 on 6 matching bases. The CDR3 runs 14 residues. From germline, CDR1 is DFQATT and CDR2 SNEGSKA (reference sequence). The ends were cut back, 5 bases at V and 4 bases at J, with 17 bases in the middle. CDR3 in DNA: TGCAGTGCTCGGGGACAACGGGGAAGCACTGAAGCTTTCTTT. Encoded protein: CSARGQRGSTEAFF.

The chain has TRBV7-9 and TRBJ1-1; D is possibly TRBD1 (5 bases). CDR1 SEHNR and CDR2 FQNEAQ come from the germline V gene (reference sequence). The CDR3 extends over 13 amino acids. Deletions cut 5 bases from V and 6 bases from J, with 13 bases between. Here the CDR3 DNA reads TGTGCCAGCAGCCCGCAGGGTGGCGCTGAAGCTTTCTTT. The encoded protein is CASSPQGGAEAFF.

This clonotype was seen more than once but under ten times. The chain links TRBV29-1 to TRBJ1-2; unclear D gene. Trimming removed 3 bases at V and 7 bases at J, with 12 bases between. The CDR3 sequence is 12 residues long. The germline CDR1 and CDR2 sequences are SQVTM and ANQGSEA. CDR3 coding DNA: TGCAGCGTTGAGGAGGACTGGACTGGCTACACCTTC. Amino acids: CSVEEDWTGYTF.

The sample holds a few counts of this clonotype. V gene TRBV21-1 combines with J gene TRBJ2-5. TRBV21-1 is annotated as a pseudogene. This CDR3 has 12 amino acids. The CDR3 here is CASKRYQETQYF. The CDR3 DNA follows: TGTGCCAGCAAGAGGTACCAAGAGACCCAGTACTTC.

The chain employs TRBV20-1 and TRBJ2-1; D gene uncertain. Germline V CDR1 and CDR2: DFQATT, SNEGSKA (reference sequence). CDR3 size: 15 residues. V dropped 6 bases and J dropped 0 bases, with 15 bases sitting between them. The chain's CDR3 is CSALSRRSSYNEQFF. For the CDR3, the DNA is TGCAGTGCCCTATCCCGTCGAAGCTCCTACAATGAGCAGTTCTTC.

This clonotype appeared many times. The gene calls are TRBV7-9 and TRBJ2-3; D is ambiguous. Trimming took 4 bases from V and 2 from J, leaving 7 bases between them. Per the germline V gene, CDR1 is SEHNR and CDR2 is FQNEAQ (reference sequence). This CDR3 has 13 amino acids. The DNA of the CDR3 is TGTGCCAGCAGCTCCCTTCCCACAGATACGCAGTATTTT. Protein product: CASSSLPTDTQYF.

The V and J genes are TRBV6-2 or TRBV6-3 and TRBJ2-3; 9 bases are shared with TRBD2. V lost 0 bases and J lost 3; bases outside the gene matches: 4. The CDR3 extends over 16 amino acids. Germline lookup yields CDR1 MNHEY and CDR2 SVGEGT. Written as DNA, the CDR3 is TGTGCCAGCAGTTACTCCGGGACTAGCATGACAGATACGCAGTATTTT. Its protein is CASSYSGTSMTDTQYF.

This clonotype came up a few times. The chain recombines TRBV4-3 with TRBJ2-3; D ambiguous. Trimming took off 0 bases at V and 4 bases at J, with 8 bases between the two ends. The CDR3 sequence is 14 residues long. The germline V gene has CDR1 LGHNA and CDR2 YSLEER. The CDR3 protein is CASSQDRSSDTQYF. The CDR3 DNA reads TGCGCCAGCAGCCAAGACAGGAGTTCAGATACGCAGTATTTT.

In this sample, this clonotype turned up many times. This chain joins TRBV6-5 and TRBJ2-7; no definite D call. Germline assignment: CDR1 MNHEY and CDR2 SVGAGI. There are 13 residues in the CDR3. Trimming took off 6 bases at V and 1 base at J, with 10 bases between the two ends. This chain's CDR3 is CASRPWGSYEQYF. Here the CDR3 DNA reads TGTGCCAGCAGGCCCTGGGGTTCCTACGAGCAGTACTTC.

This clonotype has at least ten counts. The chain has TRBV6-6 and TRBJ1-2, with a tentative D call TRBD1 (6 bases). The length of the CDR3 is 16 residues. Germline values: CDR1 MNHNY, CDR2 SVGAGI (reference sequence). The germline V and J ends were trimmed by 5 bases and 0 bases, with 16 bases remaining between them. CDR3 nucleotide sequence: TGTGCCAGCAGTATTACCGGGACATCCACTAACTATGGCTACACCTTC. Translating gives CASSITGTSTNYGYTF.

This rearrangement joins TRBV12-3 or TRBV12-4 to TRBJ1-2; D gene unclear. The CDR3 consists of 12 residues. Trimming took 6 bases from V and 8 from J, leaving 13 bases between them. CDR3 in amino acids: CASSPLVGGYTF. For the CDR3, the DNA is TGTGCCAGCAGCCCCCTCGTAGGGGGCTACACCTTC.

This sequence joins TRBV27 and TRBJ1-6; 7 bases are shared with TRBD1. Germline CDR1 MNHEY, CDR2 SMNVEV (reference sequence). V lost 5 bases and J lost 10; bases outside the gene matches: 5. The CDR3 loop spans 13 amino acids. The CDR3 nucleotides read TGTGCCAGCAGTACGGACAGGCCCTCACCCCTCCACTTT. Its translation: CASSTDRPSPLHF.

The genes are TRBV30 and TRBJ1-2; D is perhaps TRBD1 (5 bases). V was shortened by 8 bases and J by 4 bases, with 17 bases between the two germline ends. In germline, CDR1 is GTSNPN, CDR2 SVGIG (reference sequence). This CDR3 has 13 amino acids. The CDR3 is CASLLRGVYGYTF. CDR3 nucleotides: TGTGCCAGCCTGTTAAGGGGCGTCTATGGCTACACCTTC.

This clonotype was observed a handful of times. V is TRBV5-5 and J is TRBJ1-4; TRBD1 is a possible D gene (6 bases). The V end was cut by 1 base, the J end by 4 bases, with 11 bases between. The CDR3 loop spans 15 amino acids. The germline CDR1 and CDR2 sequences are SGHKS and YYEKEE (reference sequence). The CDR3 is CASSLPGAFNEKLFF. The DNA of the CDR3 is TGTGCCAGCAGCTTGCCGGGGGCTTTTAATGAAAAACTGTTTTTT.

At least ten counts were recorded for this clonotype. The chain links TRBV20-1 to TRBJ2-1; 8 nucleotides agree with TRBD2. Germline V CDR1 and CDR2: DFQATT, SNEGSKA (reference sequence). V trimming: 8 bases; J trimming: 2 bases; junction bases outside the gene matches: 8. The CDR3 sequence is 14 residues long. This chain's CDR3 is CSSRPSGPYNEQFF. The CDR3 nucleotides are TGCAGTTCGCGACCTAGCGGGCCCTACAATGAGCAGTTCTTC.

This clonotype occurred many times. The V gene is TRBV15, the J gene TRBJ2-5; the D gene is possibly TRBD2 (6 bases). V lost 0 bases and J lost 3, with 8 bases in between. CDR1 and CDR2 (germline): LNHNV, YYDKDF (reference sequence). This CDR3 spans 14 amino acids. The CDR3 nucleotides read TGTGCCACCAGCAGAGACCAGCGGGAAGAGACCCAGTACTTC. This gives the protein CATSRDQREETQYF.

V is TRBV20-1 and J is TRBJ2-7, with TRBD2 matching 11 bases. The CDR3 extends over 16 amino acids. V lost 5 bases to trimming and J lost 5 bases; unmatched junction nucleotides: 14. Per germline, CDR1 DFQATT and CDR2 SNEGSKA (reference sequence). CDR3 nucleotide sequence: TGCAGTGCTCCCGGGGTAGCGGGGGGGCCGTCCCACGAGCAGTACTTC. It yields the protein CSAPGVAGGPSHEQYF.

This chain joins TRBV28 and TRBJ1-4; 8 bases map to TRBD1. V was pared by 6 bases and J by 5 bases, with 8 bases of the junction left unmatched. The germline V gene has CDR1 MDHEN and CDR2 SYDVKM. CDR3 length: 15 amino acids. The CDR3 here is CASSPAGQANEKLFF. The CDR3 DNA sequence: TGTGCCAGCAGCCCCGCGGGACAGGCAAATGAAAAACTGTTTTTT.

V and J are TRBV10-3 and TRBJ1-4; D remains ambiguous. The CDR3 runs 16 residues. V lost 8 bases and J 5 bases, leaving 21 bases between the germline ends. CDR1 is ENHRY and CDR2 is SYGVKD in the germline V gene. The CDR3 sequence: CAISLRPGPANEKLFF. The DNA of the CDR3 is TGTGCCATCTCCTTGAGGCCGGGCCCCGCAAATGAAAAACTGTTTTTT.

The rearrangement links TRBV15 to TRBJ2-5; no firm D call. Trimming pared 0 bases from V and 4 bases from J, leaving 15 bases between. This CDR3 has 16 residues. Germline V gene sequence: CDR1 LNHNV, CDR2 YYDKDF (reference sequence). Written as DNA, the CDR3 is TGTGCCACCAGCAGAGATGTTTCAGAGCGACTAGAGACCCAGTACTTC. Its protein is CATSRDVSERLETQYF. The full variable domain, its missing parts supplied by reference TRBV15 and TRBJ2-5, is DAMVIQNPRYQVTQFGKPVTLSCSQTLNHNVMYWYQQKSSQAPKLLFHYYDKDFNNEADTPDNFQSRRPNTSFCFLDIRSPGLGDTAMYLCATSRDVSERLETQYFGPGTRLLVL.

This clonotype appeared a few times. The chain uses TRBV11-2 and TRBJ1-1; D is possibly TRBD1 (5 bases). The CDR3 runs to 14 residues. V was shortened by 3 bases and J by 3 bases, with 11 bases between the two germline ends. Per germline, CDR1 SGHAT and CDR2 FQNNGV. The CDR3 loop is CASSFGDGYTEAFF. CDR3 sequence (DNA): TGTGCCAGCAGCTTTGGGGACGGGTACACTGAAGCTTTCTTT. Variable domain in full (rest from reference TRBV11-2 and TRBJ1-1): EAGVAQSPRYKIIEKRQSVAFWCNPISGHATLYWYQQILGQGPKLLIQFQNNGVVDDSQLPKDRFSAERLKGVDSTLKIQPAKLEDSAVYLCASSFGDGYTEAFFGQGTRLTVV.

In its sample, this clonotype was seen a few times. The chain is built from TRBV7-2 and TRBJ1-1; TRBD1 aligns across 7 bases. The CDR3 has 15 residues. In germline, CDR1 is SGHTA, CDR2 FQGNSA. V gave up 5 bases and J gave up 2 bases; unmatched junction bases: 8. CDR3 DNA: TGTGCCAGCAGCGGCGCAGGGGGATCAAACACTGAAGCTTTCTTT. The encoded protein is CASSGAGGSNTEAFF.

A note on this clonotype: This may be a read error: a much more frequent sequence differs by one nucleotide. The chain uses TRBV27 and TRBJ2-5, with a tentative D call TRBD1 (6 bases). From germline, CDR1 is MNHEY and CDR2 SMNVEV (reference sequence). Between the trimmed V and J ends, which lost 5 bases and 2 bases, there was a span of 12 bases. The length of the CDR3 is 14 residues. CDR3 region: CASSPFGQQETQYF. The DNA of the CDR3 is TGTGCCAGCAGTCCGTTTGGACAGCAAGAGACCCAGTACTTC.

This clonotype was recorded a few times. The CDR3 region has the DNA TGTGCCAGCAGCCGGATGACAGGGGAAAATCAGCCCCAGCATTTT. Its translation: CASSRMTGENQPQHF. The chain recombines TRBV7-9 with TRBJ1-5, with 8 nucleotides matching TRBD1. Per germline, CDR1 SEHNR and CDR2 FQNEAQ (reference sequence). The CDR3 has 15 amino acids. V shed 5 bases, J shed 4 bases, and the junction held 7 bases outside the gene matches.